This TCR beta chain was documented in a study of blood T cell repertoires in COVID-19. Study summary: Sites across the United States, Italy and Spain contributed samples from acute and convalescent COVID-19. PBMCs, B-cell-depleted T cells, or T cells were the source of the cDNA or gDNA that made up the material.

The protocol was immunoSEQ multiplex PCR, while the TCRdb copy is restricted to in-frame clones and leaves out a portion. The sample holds 200,000 to 250,000 clones; about 85% are singletons and the top ten take roughly 12%. Germline V CDR1 and CDR2: SGDLS, YYNGEE. The CDR3 has 15 amino acids. The V segment lost 4 bases and the J segment 5 bases; nucleotides outside the gene matches: 8. This TCR derives from a woman aged 18 to 35 who had recovered from COVID-19. The chain has TRBV9 and TRBJ2-1; the match to TRBD1 covers 8 bases. Material: peripheral blood. CDR3 bases: TGTGCCAGCAGCCCGAGGACAGGGAAGAACAATGAGCAGTTCTTC. Translated: CASSPRTGKNNEQFF.